These 20 T cell receptor beta chains originate from one sample sequenced in a study of shared clonotypes between healthy human individuals. Clones were read by immunoSEQ multiplex PCR, and TCRdb kept only the in-frame ones, dropping some. The table records approximately 2.3 million clones, 93% of them present only once. Sequenced input: naive CD4+ T cells from PBMCs. Indicated subset: CD45RA+ positively selected. These TCRs come from a man between 18 and 29 years old in good health. Some clones in this sample may be carry-over from other donors' samples.

In its sample, this clone was seen once. This sequence joins TRBV7-9 and TRBJ1-2; no clear D gene. Germline-derived CDR1 and CDR2 are SEHNR and FQNEAQ (reference sequence). The CDR3 spans 12 residues. Trimming stripped 0 bases from V and 8 bases from J, with 7 bases between. CDR3 loop: CASSLAAAGYTF. CDR3 in DNA: TGTGCCAGCAGCTTAGCGGCTGCGGGCTACACCTTC.

The chain employs TRBV12-5 and TRBJ2-5; 7 nucleotides agree with TRBD2. Per the germline V gene, CDR1 is LGHNT and CDR2 is FRNRAP. CDR3 length equals 12 residues. The ends lost 9 bases at V and 5 bases at J; junction bases unmatched: 6. CDR3 DNA: TGTGCTAGCGCGGGGGACTCGGAGACCCAGTACTTC. Its protein is CASAGDSETQYF.

The rearrangement uses TRBV5-4 and TRBJ1-3, with 11 bases fitting TRBD1. Germline-derived CDR1 and CDR2 are SGHNT and YYREEE (reference sequence). Trimming took 2 bases from V and 2 from J; bases not matched to a gene: 3. The CDR3 has 16 residues. The CDR3 region has the DNA TGTGCCAGCAGCTTCGGACAGGGGGCGCCTGGAAACACCATATATTTT. Encoded protein: CASSFGQGAPGNTIYF.

The V call is TRBV30, the J call TRBJ1-1; D is uncertain. Deletions cut 0 bases from V and 5 bases from J, with 10 bases between. CDR3 length equals 13 residues. Per the germline V gene, CDR1 is GTSNPN and CDR2 is SVGIG (reference sequence). The CDR3 reads CAWSVSSRTEAFF. Here the CDR3 DNA reads TGTGCCTGGAGTGTATCGAGTAGAACTGAAGCTTTCTTT.

The chain is built from TRBV18 and TRBJ2-5, with 7 bases that match TRBD2. Germline lookup yields CDR1 KGHSH and CDR2 LQKENI. The CDR3 has 14 residues. V dropped 9 bases and J dropped 3; count of bases not matched to a gene: 10. CDR3 sequence reads: CASSRGSGEETQYF. In DNA, the CDR3 is TGTGCCAGTAGTAGGGGCAGCGGGGAAGAGACCCAGTACTTC.

This clone has only one observation. The V gene is TRBV7-2, the J gene TRBJ2-5; 9 nucleotides agree with TRBD1. Germline lookup yields CDR1 SGHTA and CDR2 FQGNSA. The CDR3 is 15 residues long. V shed 3 bases, J shed 5 bases, and the junction held 7 bases outside the gene matches. For the CDR3, the DNA is TGTGCCAGCAGCTTCAACAGGGGGCGCCGGGAGACCCAGTACTTC. Its translation: CASSFNRGRRETQYF.

The chain recombines TRBV4-1 with TRBJ1-4; unclear D gene. Between the trimmed V and J ends, which lost 2 bases and 4 bases, there was a span of 17 bases. The CDR3 runs to 17 residues. Germline CDR1 is MGHRA and CDR2 is YSYEKL. Written as DNA, the CDR3 is TGCGCCAGCAGCCAAAATACGGCAGCAGAAGTTAATGAAAAACTGTTTTTT. It yields the protein CASSQNTAAEVNEKLFF.

This chain connects TRBV27 to TRBJ2-7, with TRBD2 matching 7 bases. The ends lost 5 bases at V and 4 bases at J; junction bases unmatched: 14. Germline V gives CDR1 MNHEY, CDR2 SMNVEV (reference sequence). The CDR3 is 16 residues long. For the CDR3, the DNA is TGTGCCAGCAGTCGAAGACTAGCTGGAGTGGTTTACGAGCAGTACTTC. As protein: CASSRRLAGVVYEQYF.

The V call is TRBV5-1, the J call TRBJ1-5, with a tentative D call TRBD1 (6 bases). From germline, CDR1 is SGHRS and CDR2 YFSETQ. CDR3 length equals 15 residues. V lost 0 bases, J lost 4 bases, and 11 bases lay in between. CDR3 nucleotides: TGCGCCAGCAGCTTGGCGGGGGCCCCGAATCAGCCCCAGCATTTT. This gives the protein CASSLAGAPNQPQHF.

The CDR3 sequence is CASSKGQLDYEQYF. In DNA form, the CDR3 reads TGTGCCAGCAGCAAGGGACAGCTTGACTACGAGCAGTACTTC. The rearrangement joins TRBV5-4 to TRBJ2-7; 7 bases match TRBD1. CDR1 is SGHNT, CDR2 YYREEE, per germline (reference sequence). The junction had 7 bases not matched to a gene; V was cut back by 4 bases and J by 3 bases. The length of the CDR3 is 14 residues.

The J gene is TRBJ1-5, the V gene TRBV4-3; a possible D gene is TRBD1 (5 bases). V was trimmed by 1 base and J by 5 bases, leaving 9 bases between them. This CDR3 contains 14 residues. In germline, CDR1 is LGHNA, CDR2 YSLEER. Here the CDR3 DNA reads TGCGCCAGCAGCCAAGCTACGGGGGATCAGCCCCAGCATTTT. It is translated as CASSQATGDQPQHF.

The chain combines TRBV6-5 with TRBJ2-5; possibly TRBD1 for D (6 bases). The CDR3 spans 14 residues. V gave up 6 bases and J gave up 2 bases, with 13 bases separating them. Germline lookup yields CDR1 MNHEY and CDR2 SVGAGI. DNA for the CDR3: TGTGCCAGCAGCCGAGGGACACGTCAAGAGACCCAGTACTTC. Its protein is CASSRGTRQETQYF.

The rearrangement uses TRBV29-1 and TRBJ1-2, with D maybe TRBD1 (5 bases). V lost 4 bases and J 6 bases, leaving 18 bases between the germline ends. CDR3 length equals 14 residues. Germline V gene sequence: CDR1 SQVTM, CDR2 ANQGSEA. DNA of the CDR3: TGCAGCGTTGGTGAGGTGGGGGTAATGGATGGCTACACCTTC. Translation gives CSVGEVGVMDGYTF.

This clone occurred a few times. This chain connects TRBV18 to TRBJ2-2; 10 bases agree with TRBD1. The ends lost 2 bases at V and 4 bases at J; junction bases unmatched: 4. The CDR3 runs 16 residues. CDR1 KGHSH and CDR2 LQKENI come from the germline V gene. CDR3 region: CASSPEGQGFTGELFF. CDR3 sequence (DNA): TGTGCCAGCTCACCAGAGGGACAGGGGTTCACCGGGGAGCTGTTTTTT.

The chain combines TRBV5-1 with TRBJ1-1, with D possibly TRBD1 on 6 matching bases. Per germline, CDR1 SGHRS and CDR2 YFSETQ. This CDR3 comprises 16 residues. The V end lost 2 bases, the J end lost 3 bases, and 17 bases lay between the germline ends. In nucleotides, the CDR3 is TGCGCCAGCAGCTTACGCCGGGACACCCCTGACACTGAAGCTTTCTTT. Protein sequence: CASSLRRDTPDTEAFF.

This chain joins TRBV7-2 and TRBJ1-3; no reliable D call. Germline V CDR1 and CDR2: SGHTA, FQGNSA. V lost 1 base and J 4 bases, leaving 5 bases between the germline ends. This CDR3 is built from 13 residues. The CDR3 loop reads CASSLEEGNTIYF. The CDR3 coding sequence is TGTGCCAGCAGCTTAGAAGAGGGAAACACCATATATTTT.

The V call is TRBV6-5, the J call TRBJ2-1; 9 bases are shared with TRBD2. J gave up 3 bases and V 6 bases, and 6 bases lay outside the gene matches. CDR3 length equals 15 residues. Per germline, CDR1 MNHEY and CDR2 SVGAGI. CDR3: CASSRGGALYNEQFF. In nucleotides, the CDR3 is TGTGCCAGCAGCCGCGGGGGGGCTCTCTACAATGAGCAGTTCTTC.

V usage is TRBV5-4 and J usage is TRBJ1-1; the D gene is possibly TRBD1 (5 bases). Trimming left V 4 bases short and J 6 bases short, with 13 bases between. There are 13 residues in the CDR3. Germline V gene lookup returns CDR1 SGHNT and CDR2 YYREEE (reference sequence). The CDR3 here is CASSLRGRAEAFF. CDR3 DNA sequence: TGTGCCAGCAGCCTACGGGGGAGGGCTGAAGCTTTCTTT.

This clone was recorded only once. The V gene is TRBV9, the J gene TRBJ2-5; 11 bases align to TRBD2. The ends lost 4 bases at V and 4 bases at J; junction bases unmatched: 3. CDR1 is SGDLS and CDR2 is YYNGEE in the germline V gene. The CDR3 contains 14 residues. The CDR3 sequence is CASSTSGGVETQYF. The CDR3 coding sequence is TGTGCCAGCAGCACTAGCGGGGGTGTAGAGACCCAGTACTTC.

The gene calls are TRBV19 and TRBJ2-1; 8 bases map to TRBD2. The CDR3 has 14 residues. In germline, CDR1 is LNHDA, CDR2 SQIVND (reference sequence). The J segment lost 8 bases and the V segment lost 1 base, leaving 4 bases of the junction unmatched. This chain's CDR3 is CASSIAGGLYEQFF. DNA for the CDR3: TGTGCCAGTAGTATAGCGGGAGGGCTGTATGAGCAGTTCTTC.